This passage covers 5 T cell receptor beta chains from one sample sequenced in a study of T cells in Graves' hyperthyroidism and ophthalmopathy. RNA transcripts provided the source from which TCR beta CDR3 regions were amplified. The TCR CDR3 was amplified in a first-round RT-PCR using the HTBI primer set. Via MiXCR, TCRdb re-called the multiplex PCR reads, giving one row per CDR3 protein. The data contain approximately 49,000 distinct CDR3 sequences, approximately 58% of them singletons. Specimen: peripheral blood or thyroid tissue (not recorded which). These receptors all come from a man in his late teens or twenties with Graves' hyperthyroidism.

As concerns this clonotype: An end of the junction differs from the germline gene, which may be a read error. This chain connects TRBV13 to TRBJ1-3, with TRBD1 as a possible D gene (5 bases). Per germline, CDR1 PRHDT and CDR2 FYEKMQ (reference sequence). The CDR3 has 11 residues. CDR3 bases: TGTGCCGACAGCAGAGGAAACACCATATATTTC. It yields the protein CADSRGNTIYF.

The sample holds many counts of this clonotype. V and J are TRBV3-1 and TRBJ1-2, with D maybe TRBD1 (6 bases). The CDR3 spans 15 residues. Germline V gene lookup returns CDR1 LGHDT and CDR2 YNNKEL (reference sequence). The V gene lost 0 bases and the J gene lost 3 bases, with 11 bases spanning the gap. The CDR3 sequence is CASSQEQGRYYGYTF. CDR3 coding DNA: TGTGCCAGCAGCCAAGAGCAGGGGAGGTACTATGGCTACACCTTC.

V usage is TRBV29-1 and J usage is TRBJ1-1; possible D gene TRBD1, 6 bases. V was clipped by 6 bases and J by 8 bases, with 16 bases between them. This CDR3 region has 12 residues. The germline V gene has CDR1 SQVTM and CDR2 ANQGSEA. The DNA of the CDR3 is TGCAGCGTCCTCATGGGGGGCCCCGAAGCTTTCTTT. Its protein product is CSVLMGGPEAFF.

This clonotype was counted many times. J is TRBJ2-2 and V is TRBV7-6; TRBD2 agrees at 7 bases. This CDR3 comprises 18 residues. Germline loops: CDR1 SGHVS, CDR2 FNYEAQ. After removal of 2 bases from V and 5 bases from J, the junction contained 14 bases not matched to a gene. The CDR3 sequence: CASSLSSSGTLGTGELFF. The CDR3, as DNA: TGTGCCAGCAGCTTATCGTCTAGCGGAACCCTGGGGACCGGGGAGCTGTTTTTT. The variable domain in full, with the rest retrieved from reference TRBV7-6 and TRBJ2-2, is GAGVSQSPRYKVTKRGQDVALRCDPISGHVSLYWYRQALGQGPEFLTYFNYEAQQDKSGLPNDRFSAERPEGSISTLTIQRTEQRDSAMYRCASSLSSSGTLGTGELFFGEGSRLTVL.

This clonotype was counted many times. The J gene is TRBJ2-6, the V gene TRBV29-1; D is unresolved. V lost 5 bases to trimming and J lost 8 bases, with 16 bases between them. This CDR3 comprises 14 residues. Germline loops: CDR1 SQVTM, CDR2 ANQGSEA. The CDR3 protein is CSVRFPSQPNVLTF. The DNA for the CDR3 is TGCAGCGTTCGCTTTCCCAGTCAGCCCAACGTCCTGACTTTC.